This T cell receptor (beta chain) comes out of a study of siplizumab effects on memory and regulatory T cells. This clone was counted between two and nine times. No antigen is known for it. Assays covered some 94,000 TCR templates per sample. Profiled with immunoSEQ multiplex PCR; TCRdb holds only in-frame clones, not every one. The table lists under 110,000 clones, nearly 95% of them singletons. V shed 8 bases and J 4 bases; nucleotides not matched to a gene: 4. The germline CDR1 and CDR2 sequences are ENHRY and SYGVKD. The CDR3 loop spans 13 amino acids. Findings of the study overall: The authors mapped only a minor fraction of alloreactive clones to unstimulated subsets. In siplizumab conditions, mappable alloreactive CD4+ clones averaged about 64% Treg-derived, against 26.9% in controls.

Sequencing was carried out using non-Treg CD4+ T cells sorted from blood. The chain is built from TRBV10-3 and TRBJ1-5; TRBD1 agrees at 8 bases. This sequence was found in a human donor in good health. CDR3 DNA sequence: TGTGCCATCGGGCAGGGGGCGAATCAGCCCCAGCATTTT. Translating it yields CAIGQGANQPQHF.